In this sample, the clone carrying this TCR beta chain turned up a few times. Its antigen is not known. The data stem from a study of molecular identifiers for immune sequencing clone quantification. Overall study findings and caveats: Among effectors, clones above 20 RNA copies held over 97% of molecules; among naive cells, under 1%. Sharing of a barcode by identical TCR molecules could cause highly expanded clone sizes to be underestimated.

The trim removed 0 bases at V and 3 bases at J, leaving 7 bases unmatched. Germline loops: CDR1 SNHLY, CDR2 FYNNEI. CDR3 length equals 17 residues. Libraries of bulk TCR were made by previously described methods (with listed TCR primers). TCRdb used MiXCR to reprocess the PCR reads, holding one entry per CDR3 protein. The sample holds approximately 500,000 distinct CDR3 sequences, around 23% seen once. The sample taken for sequencing was naive CD8+ T cells from blood, with Jurkat cell RNA spiked in. Subset indicated: FACS-sorted CD8+CD4-CCR7+CD45RA+ naive T cells. The source of this sequence is a human donor in good health. Some libraries in this study had Jurkat cell RNA spiked in. The rearrangement uses TRBV2 and TRBJ1-5, with TRBD1 matching 8 bases. This chain's CDR3 is CASSEALGTGINQPQHF. DNA for the CDR3: TGTGCCAGCAGTGAAGCGCTTGGGACAGGCATCAATCAGCCCCAGCATTTT.